This T cell receptor (beta chain) was captured by sequencing in a study of graft-versus-host responses after intestinal transplantation. Across the study: Following induction with anti-thymocyte globulin, all recipients were given tacrolimus and steroids for around three years.

The germline gives CDR1 SGDLS, CDR2 YYNGEE. This CDR3 comprises 16 residues. V was cut by 6 bases and J by 2 bases, with 18 bases left in between. A note on this clone: Its antigen remains unknown.

General observations from the study: Early HvG declines after transplant were associated with peak circulating GvH clone levels. Recipient bone marrow held GvH clones, some seen earlier in ileum or blood.

Produced via immunoSEQ multiplex PCR; TCRdb's table is partial and in-frame only. The repertoire includes about 51,000 clones, about 89% of them detected once, and under 0.65% sits in the top ten. The chain couples TRBV9 to TRBJ2-1, with D perhaps matching TRBD1 (5 bases). The sequences come from unstimulated CD4+ T cells sorted from spleen or lymph node cells, collected before transplant. The clonotype originates from a human donor who was the organ donor for an intestinal transplant. The CDR3 DNA follows: TGTGCCAGCAACCCAGGGCTAGATCCCCCCTACAATGAGCAGTTCTTC. Translation gives CASNPGLDPPYNEQFF.